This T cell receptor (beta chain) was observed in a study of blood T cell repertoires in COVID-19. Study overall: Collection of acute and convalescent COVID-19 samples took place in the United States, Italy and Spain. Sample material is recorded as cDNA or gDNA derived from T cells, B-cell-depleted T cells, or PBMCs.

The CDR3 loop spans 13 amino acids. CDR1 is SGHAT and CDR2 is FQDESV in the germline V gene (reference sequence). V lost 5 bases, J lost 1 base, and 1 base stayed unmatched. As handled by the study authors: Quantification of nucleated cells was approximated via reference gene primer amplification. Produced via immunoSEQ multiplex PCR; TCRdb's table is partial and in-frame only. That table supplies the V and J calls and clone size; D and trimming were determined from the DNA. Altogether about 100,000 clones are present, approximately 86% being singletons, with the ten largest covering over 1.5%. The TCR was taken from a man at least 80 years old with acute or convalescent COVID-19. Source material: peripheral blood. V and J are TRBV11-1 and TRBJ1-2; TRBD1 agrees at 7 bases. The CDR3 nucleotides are TGTGCCAGCAGCCGGGACAGTAACTATGGCTACACCTTC. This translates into CASSRDSNYGYTF. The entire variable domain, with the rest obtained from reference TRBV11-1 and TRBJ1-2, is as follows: EAEVAQSPRYKITEKSQAVAFWCDPISGHATLYWYRQILGQGPELLVQFQDESVVDDSQLPKDRFSAERLKGVDSTLKIQPAELGDSAMYLCASSRDSNYGYTFGSGTRLTVV.